This TCR beta chain emerged from a study of CD8+CD57+ T cells in acquired aplastic anemia. Study in general: Sorting CD4+ and CD8+ cells gave DNA averaging approximately 3 ug. CD4+ cells from healthy donors averaged about 10.8 million reads.

Of note for this clonotype: The antigen remains undetermined.

V was trimmed by 3 bases and J by 8 bases, leaving 13 bases between them. The CDR3 is 12 residues long. CDR1 and CDR2 (germline): SQVTM, ANQGSEA. Findings and limits, study-wide: The number of CD8+ CDR3 sequences shared by patients and controls was roughly 30. CD8+ Simpson's diversity in patients was not significantly different from that in controls.

CDR3 and TCR beta VDJ profiling relied on a genomic DNA template. TCRdb analysed the reads with MiXCR anew, one entry per CDR3 protein. This table holds approximately 32,000 distinct CDR3 sequences, more than 75% found once. The sequenced sample was sorted CD4+, CD8+, or CD8+CD57+ T cells (not recorded which) from PBMCs. The chain couples TRBV29-1 to TRBJ1-1; D might be TRBD1 (5 bases). The receptor comes from a human donor in good health, serving as a control. The DNA for the CDR3 is TGCAGCGTTGAGCAGGGCAGATGGGAAGCTTTCTTT. Translated, it gives CSVEQGRWEAFF. The whole variable domain, remainder taken from reference TRBV29-1 and TRBJ1-1, is SAVISQKPSRDICQRGTSLTIQCQVDSQVTMMFWYRQQPGQSLTLIATANQGSEATYESGFVIDKFPISRPNLTFSTLTVSNMSPEDSSIYLCSVEQGRWEAFFGQGTRLTVV.